This record looks at one T cell receptor beta chain sequence and its context. Its antigen specificity is not known. Base qualities are not provided; no much larger clone lies one nucleotide away. These data originate in a study of radiation and T cells in renal cell carcinoma (dated by TCRdb to 2020 to 2021). Context from the whole study: In total, approximately 53 samples underwent TCR beta sequencing: around 26 tumors plus 27 peripheral blood samples. Across all 55 or so samples, 4,000,000 or so unique CDR3 nucleotide sequences, encoding 2,658,974 unique CDR3 amino acid sequences, were identified. The investigation overall reported the following: With a single-armed trial design, the study had no way to address how radiation dose or scheduling affects the TCR repertoire. TCR clonality was higher in irradiated tumors than in controls, as the top 100 clonotypes made up an average of about 54% of the repertoire in irradiated tumors compared with 43% in nephrectomy-only tumors. Irradiated tumors contained more dominant CDR3 motifs, and these motifs occupied a larger share of the repertoire than in control tumors. Because only small tumor regions of roughly 0.91 g were available, intratumoral heterogeneity was not captured.

Following the manufacturer's recommendations, the immunoSEQ kit was used to generate TCR beta libraries from genomic DNA. To prepare the libraries, a first multiplex PCR with proprietary primers was run, followed by a second PCR that added unique barcodes, and a bead cleanup was done after each round. Each sample batch included a kit-provided positive control reaction and a negative control reaction. The final libraries were assessed on an Agilent 4200 TapeStation D1000 ScreenTape, pooled by volume, and quantified by qPCR. Sequencing ran on an Illumina NextSeq500 with a MidOutput 150-cycle cartridge, using 156 Read1 and 15 Index1 cycles with kit custom primers. The pooled library was loaded at 1.0 pM with a roughly 22% PhiX control spike-in. The original pipeline was this. Vendor-processed data were analyzed in R, and a clonotype was defined as all T cells sharing the same CDR3 nucleotide sequence. For clone abundance analyses, frequencies were normalized to the 10,000 most abundant clones in each sample. Public T cell clones, which averaged fewer than five per sample, were removed prior to analysis. The dominant motif analysis was done with ImmunoMap using the PAM10 matrix, a gap penalty of 30, and a homology threshold of 0.3, and motifs with a cumulative frequency of at least 0.01 were considered dominant. Sourced from immuneACCESS, this table was stored by TCRdb with only in-frame sequences that have V and J called. A share of the clones is absent; for the studies checked, an unresolved V gene accounts for under half, and the remainder has no known explanation. V, J and clone size reflect that table, while D and trimming were determined from the DNA. This sample has 9,000 or so clones in its table, and 55% to 70% of those were observed once. The ten largest make up roughly 15% of the sample.

In the paper's terms, the time point label means: tumor resected at nephrectomy. The treatment or condition label, read with the paper, signifies: treatment-naive control, cytoreductive nephrectomy. For controls, tumors were taken from treatment-naive renal cell carcinoma patients who had cytoreductive nephrectomy with no radiation beforehand. Renal cell carcinoma with clear cell pathology was present in all patients. The control tumors sequenced for TCR were resected between the early 2010s and the mid-2010s from 10 or so males and 4 females whose median age was approximately 59 years (range 40 to 82). Tumors were mechanically dissociated, digested with collagenase/hyaluronidase at 37 °C, processed in gentleMACS C tubes, and stored in liquid nitrogen. Genomic DNA for TCR sequencing was prepared using the QIAamp DNA Blood Mini Kit (Qiagen). Only samples passing all quality control checks were included in the analyses.

According to the germline V gene, CDR1 reads SGHTA and CDR2 reads FQGTGA. There are 13 amino acids in the CDR3, from cysteine to phenylalanine inclusive. The sequence is cut down to CDR3 DNA, 39 bases in frame from base 1. The germline ends are 11 bases apart after V is trimmed by 5 bases and J by 3 bases. The sample was tumor tissue, taken from a patient whose treatment was nephrectomy without radiotherapy. The origin of this receptor is a man in his fifties or sixties with renal cell carcinoma. The sequence links TRBV7-3 to TRBJ2-7; 6 matching bases give a weak D call of TRBD1. The DNA is TGTGCCAGCAGCCTTAAACAGGGCTACGAGCAGTACTTC. Its coded protein is CASSLKQGYEQYF.